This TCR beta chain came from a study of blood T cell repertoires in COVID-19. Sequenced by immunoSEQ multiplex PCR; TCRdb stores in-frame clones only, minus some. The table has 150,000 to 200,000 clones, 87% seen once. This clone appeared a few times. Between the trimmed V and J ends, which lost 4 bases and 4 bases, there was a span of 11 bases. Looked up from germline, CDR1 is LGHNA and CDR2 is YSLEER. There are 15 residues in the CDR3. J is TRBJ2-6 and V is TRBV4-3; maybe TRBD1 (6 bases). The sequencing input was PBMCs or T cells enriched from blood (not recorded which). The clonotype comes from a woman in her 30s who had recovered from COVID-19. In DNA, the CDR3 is TGCGCCAGCAGCCCAGGGGTGGACGGGGCCAACGTCCTGACTTTC. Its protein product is CASSPGVDGANVLTF.